Listed below are T cell receptor beta chains from one sample, sequenced in a study of blood T cell repertoires in COVID-19. Method: immunoSEQ multiplex PCR; TCRdb's copy keeps in-frame clones and lacks some. The repertoire has around 190,000 clones, around 83% of them found once; the top ten carry around 13%. What was sequenced was peripheral blood. These receptors all come from a human donor in a cohort sampled during active COVID-19. Each CDR3 is given with its conserved first and last residue.

v_gene	len	j_gene	CDR3aa
TRBV7-7	15	TRBJ2-7	CASSLAAGGAYEQYF
TRBV2	20	TRBJ2-1	CASSEDWPSGSRSSYNEQFF
TRBV9	13	TRBJ2-3	CASSGQYTDTQYF
TRBV21-1	16	TRBJ2-1	CASSKVSGLGWDEQFF
TRBV18	16	TRBJ2-1	CASSPPLASGRGEQFF
TRBV7-2	11	TRBJ2-7	CASSPYSEQYF
TRBV20-1	11	TRBJ2-5	CSALAEETQYF
TRBV6-5	13	TRBJ2-7	CASSRTDRGGTYF
TRBV6-5	14	TRBJ1-3	CAVRPTGGVDTIYF
TRBV4-2	16	TRBJ2-1	CASSQDKREPYNEQFF
TRBV5-6	13	TRBJ1-2	CASRLTGGYGYTF
TRBV7-6	13	TRBJ1-1	CASRQGSVTEAFF
TRBV28	16	TRBJ2-7	CASPKDMLAGAYEQYF
TRBV27	13	TRBJ1-2	CASSFSANYGYTF
TRBV6-5	13	TRBJ1-3	CASSSVAGNTIYF
TRBV4-2	13	TRBJ2-1	CASSQDEGIRQFF
TRBV27	13	TRBJ2-1	CASSEGLYNEQFF
TRBV15	15	TRBJ2-7	CATSGKQGRPYEQYF
TRBV6-6	14	TRBJ1-1	CASSYSAGNTEAFF
TRBV6-5	14	TRBJ2-7	CASSYSIGGYEQYF
TRBV15	14	TRBJ2-1	CATSRVENHNEQFF
TRBV18	14	TRBJ2-7	CASSPAGGLHEQYF
TRBV28	14	TRBJ1-6	CASRSFQGSSPLHF
TRBV7-2	16	TRBJ2-7	CASNDAAGTPVYEQYF
TRBV19	15	TRBJ2-7	CASSGTSGSSYEQYF
TRBV9	15	TRBJ2-1	CASSPGGLSIYEQFF
TRBV19	13	TRBJ2-7	CASSIRQGDEQYF
TRBV28	15	TRBJ1-1	CASSSPGTVHPEAFF
TRBV5-1	13	TRBJ2-1	CASSSDRVYEQFF
TRBV6-5	14	TRBJ1-5	CAVLRGSVNQPQHF
TRBV5-1	12	TRBJ2-7	CASSLELYEQYF
TRBV7-2	16	TRBJ2-7	CASSPDRGSGLSEQYF
TRBV19	13	TRBJ1-5	CAPMGGRGQPQHF
TRBV29-1	13	TRBJ1-1	CSVEFRADTEAFF
TRBV20-1	11	TRBJ2-1	CSARGVLRQFF
TRBV3-1/TRBV3-2	17	TRBJ2-2	CASSQDRGRFKSGELFF
TRBV19	18	TRBJ2-1	CASSIKLAGGLIYNEQFF
TRBV5-6	13	TRBJ2-7	CASSIRLAGEQYF
TRBV7-8	16	TRBJ1-1	CASSLVGQGKNTEAFF
TRBV4-1	15	TRBJ1-1	CASSQPFGVNTEAFF
TRBV10-3	16	TRBJ2-1	CAISEGRDPPYNEQFF
TRBV24-1	15	TRBJ2-1	CATSDPRQGDNEQFF
TRBV6-6	14	TRBJ2-1	CASSLTSGANEQFF